The rows below give T cell receptor beta chains drawn from one sample of a study of T cell responses to AZD1222 COVID-19 vaccine. Profiling relied on immunoSEQ multiplex PCR, and the TCRdb table lists in-frame clones only, not all of them. The table includes 90,000 to 120,000 clones, around 90% detected once. This material consisted of peripheral blood, taken on day 0 of AZD1222 vaccination. The receptors were sampled from an adult in good health. Both conserved end residues are part of each CDR3. Each record gives: clone size, J gene, D gene, V gene, CDR3 protein, CDR3 DNA. D genes are given only for firm matches. Rows give clone size only sometimes, using once, few, many, or a class for an expanded clone.

. TRBJ1-4 TRBD1 TRBV4-1 CASSPEGQLNEKLFF TGCGCCAGCAGCCCTGAGGGACAGCTTAATGAAAAACTGTTTTTT
once TRBJ2-2 . TRBV13 CASSSSGLAGELFF TGTGCCAGCAGCTCTTCAGGGTTGGCCGGGGAGCTGTTTTTT
. TRBJ1-2 . TRBV12-3/TRBV12-4 CASSFPGSGYTF TGTGCCAGCAGTTTCCCAGGGAGTGGCTACACCTTC
once TRBJ2-2 TRBD1 TRBV27 CASSLWGTGATANTGELFF TGTGCCAGCAGTTTATGGGGGACAGGGGCTACAGCGAACACCGGGGAGCTGTTTTTT
once TRBJ2-1 TRBD2 TRBV11-2 CASSSGGASNEQFF TGTGCCAGCAGCTCCGGGGGGGCAAGCAATGAGCAGTTCTTC
. TRBJ1-1 . TRBV9 CASSDRDGGFEAFF TGTGCCAGCAGCGACCGGGACGGAGGATTTGAAGCTTTCTTT
once TRBJ2-7 TRBD2 TRBV9 CASSVGGGTSGEQYF TGTGCCAGCAGCGTAGGGGGAGGGACTAGCGGCGAGCAGTACTTC
. TRBJ2-2 . TRBV19 CASSIRQAMNTGELFF TGTGCCAGTAGTATAAGACAGGCGATGAACACCGGGGAGCTGTTTTTT
. TRBJ1-6 . TRBV19 CASSVGYNSPLHF TGTGCCAGTAGTGTCGGCTATAATTCACCCCTCCACTTT
. TRBJ1-1 . TRBV30 CAWSRQMNTEAFF TGTGCCTGGAGTCGACAGATGAACACTGAAGCTTTCTTT
. TRBJ1-3 . TRBV3-1/TRBV3-2 CASSQDISTAGNTIYF TGTGCCAGCAGCCAAGATATCTCGACAGCTGGAAACACCATATATTTT
. TRBJ2-2 TRBD1 TRBV6-4 CASSEGTGNTGELFF TGTGCCAGCAGTGAAGGGACAGGGAACACCGGGGAGCTGTTTTTT
. TRBJ1-4 . TRBV10-2 CASSGLANEKLFF TGCGCCAGTTCAGGGTTGGCTAATGAAAAACTGTTTTTT
. TRBJ1-4 TRBD1 TRBV19 CASSKGQGGEKLFF TGTGCCAGTAGCAAAGGACAGGGAGGTGAAAAACTGTTTTTT
. TRBJ2-7 . TRBV10-3 CAISESNEQYF TGTGCCATCAGTGAGTCCAACGAGCAGTACTTC
. TRBJ1-4 . TRBV2 CASGRRGGNEKLFF TGTGCCAGCGGGCGGCGGGGAGGTAATGAAAAACTGTTTTTT
. TRBJ2-5 . TRBV6-5 CASRGDGLGEETQYF TGTGCCAGCAGGGGAGACGGTTTGGGAGAAGAGACCCAGTACTTC
. TRBJ2-7 TRBD1 TRBV2 CASTPIGTGLLEQYF TGTGCCAGCACTCCGATAGGGACAGGGTTACTCGAGCAGTACTTC
. TRBJ1-4 TRBD1 TRBV2 CASRRARTGVLVGNEKLFF TGTGCCAGCAGAAGAGCTCGGACAGGGGTGCTGGTTGGTAATGAAAAACTGTTTTTT
. TRBJ1-2 . TRBV19 CASTLPGRGGYTF TGTGCCAGTACCCTCCCGGGGCGGGGTGGCTACACCTTC
once TRBJ1-6 TRBD1 TRBV15 CATSPLDRERLPLHF TGTGCCACCAGCCCCCTGGACAGGGAACGTTTACCCCTCCACTTT
. TRBJ1-1 TRBD1 TRBV6-2/TRBV6-3 CASSAPPGTANAEAFF TGTGCCAGCAGTGCACCCCCCGGGACAGCGAACGCTGAAGCTTTCTTT